This entry features one T cell receptor beta chain sequence. Its antigen is currently unknown. The data were obtained in a study of vaccination effects on CD4 cells after COVID-19. Study background: The cohort was immunized with two doses of either the BNT162b2 or mRNA-1273 vaccine.

ViraFEST expansion of antigen-specific CD4+ T cells with viral peptide pools preceded sequencing. Upon completion of approximately ten days in culture, CD4+ T cells were isolated. Vaccinees lacked prior SARS-CoV-2 infection and tested negative for nucleocapsid antibodies. Researchers reported culturing over 1.5 million PBMC in each well, adding around 10 IU/ml IL-2 and about 10 ug/ml peptides. On days 3 and 7, fresh IL-2 medium replaced half the medium. Assay: immunoSEQ multiplex PCR; the TCRdb copy retains only in-frame clones and omits some. The sample includes about 70,000 clones, about 80% of them seen just once. Deletions cut 6 bases from V and 2 bases from J, with 10 bases between. The CDR3 totals 13 residues. Germline V gene data show CDR1 as SNHLY and CDR2 as FYNNEI. Study-wide findings and caveats: By a late point after vaccination, infection- and vaccine-induced clones had shrunk markedly through clonal contraction.

The chain combines TRBV2 with TRBJ1-2; D ambiguous. The source was CD4+ T cells from PBMCs cultured with SARS-CoV-2 spike peptides, collected before COVID-19 vaccination. The receptor was derived from a human donor who received a COVID-19 vaccine. The CDR3 spells CASSAGNNYGYTF. The CDR3 DNA reads as TGTGCCAGCAGCGCCGGGAACAACTATGGCTACACCTTC.